This entry is about one TCR beta chain. Following extraction, RNA underwent reverse transcription to cDNA, which served as the sequencing template. This table comes from immunoSEQ multiplex PCR, and its TCRdb copy is limited to in-frame clones, with some not included. The sample contains some 120,000 clones, 50% to 60% of which appear only once. These data originate in a study of CD8+ T cells in alopecia areata. Germline loops: CDR1 LGHNA, CDR2 YSLEER. V lost 1 base, J lost 2 bases, and 9 bases stayed unmatched. CDR3 size: 17 residues. The rearrangement links TRBV4-3 to TRBJ1-2, with 8 nucleotides matching TRBD1. Sequencing was performed on CD4+ T cells sorted from blood, taken at week 0. The clonotype was recovered from a human donor with alopecia areata. CDR3 DNA: TGCGCCAGCAGCCAAGGAGCCGGGACAGGACCAAACTATGGCTACACCTTC. Its protein is CASSQGAGTGPNYGYTF.